These 26 T cell receptor beta chains were all obtained from the same sample, sequenced in a study of early T cells in non-severe SARS-CoV-2 infection. Using its own MiXCR run on the 5' RACE reads, TCRdb lists one record per CDR3 protein. Among about 71,000 distinct CDR3 sequences listed, approximately 14% were seen once. This material consisted of whole blood, taken at baseline. These TCRs come from an adult who was a healthcare worker with PCR-confirmed SARS-CoV-2 infection or an uninfected control (not recorded which).

In this sample, this clonotype turned up once. The chain links TRBV27 to TRBJ2-6, with D possibly TRBD1 on 5 matching bases. CDR1 and CDR2 (germline): MNHEY, SMNVEV (reference sequence). CDR3 length equals 14 residues. Deletions cut 3 bases from V and 3 bases from J, with 6 bases between. The CDR3 DNA reads as TGTGCCAGCAGTTTCAGGGTTGGGGCCAACGTCCTGACTTTC. Encoded protein: CASSFRVGANVLTF.

This sequence joins TRBV11-2 and TRBJ2-5; the D is unclear. CDR3 length: 15 amino acids. The V end was cut by 1 base, the J end by 2 bases, with 11 bases between. Per the germline V gene, CDR1 is SGHAT and CDR2 is FQNNGV. The CDR3 sequence is CASSLVPTLQETQYF. In DNA, the CDR3 is TGTGCCAGCAGCTTAGTCCCGACACTGCAAGAGACCCAGTACTTC.

CDR3 region: CASSVSTGGIEEKLFF. The CDR3 coding sequence is TGTGCCAGTAGCGTGAGTACGGGGGGCATAGAAGAAAAACTGTTTTTT. This chain uses TRBV6-1 with TRBJ1-4; tentative D call: TRBD1 (6 bases). The CDR3 is made up of 16 amino acids. V dropped 9 bases and J dropped 8 bases, with 25 bases sitting between them. In germline, CDR1 is MNHNS, CDR2 SASEGT.

This clonotype has at least ten counts. V is TRBV5-1 and J is TRBJ2-7; no reliable D call. The CDR3 loop spans 13 amino acids. Deletions cut 3 bases from V and 1 base from J, with 8 bases between. The germline V gene has CDR1 SGHRS and CDR2 YFSETQ. CDR3 DNA sequence: TGCGCCAGCAGCTCGGACCCTTCCTACGAGCAGTACTTC. Its protein product is CASSSDPSYEQYF.

The chain links TRBV27 to TRBJ2-4; 11 bases line up with TRBD1. The CDR3 loop spans 15 amino acids. Germline values: CDR1 MNHEY, CDR2 SMNVEV (reference sequence). After removal of 7 bases from V and 5 bases from J, the junction contained 7 bases not matched to a gene. The CDR3: CASTDRTGGENIQYF. The CDR3 coding sequence is TGTGCCAGCACCGACAGGACAGGGGGCGAAAACATTCAGTACTTC.

A few counts support this clonotype. V is TRBV5-1 and J is TRBJ2-2; no definite D call. V was cut by 0 bases and J by 0 bases, with 9 bases left in between. This CDR3 region has 16 residues. Germline CDR1 is SGHRS and CDR2 is YFSETQ. The CDR3 is CASSLAGSPNTGELFF. In DNA, the CDR3 is TGCGCCAGCAGCTTGGCAGGTAGCCCGAACACCGGGGAGCTGTTTTTT.

The chain combines TRBV7-9 with TRBJ2-1; a weak D match, TRBD1 (6 bases). The germline gives CDR1 SEHNR, CDR2 FQNEAQ (reference sequence). Trimming left V 0 bases short and J 12 bases short, with 21 bases between. The CDR3 has 16 residues. The CDR3 DNA sequence: TGTGCCAGCAGCTTAGCGAACGAGGGGGACACTTTAGGGCAGTTCTTC. Its translation: CASSLANEGDTLGQFF.

The chain carries TRBV12-3 or TRBV12-4 and TRBJ2-7, with D hard to call. The CDR3 runs to 14 residues. V lost 6 bases, J lost 0 bases, and 12 bases lay in between. The CDR3 sequence is CASSRPGSSYEQYF. CDR3 sequence (DNA): TGTGCCAGCAGCCGCCCTGGATCCTCCTACGAGCAGTACTTC.

In its sample, this clonotype was seen a few times. The V and J genes are TRBV11-2 and TRBJ2-1; D unclear. CDR3 length: 15 residues. V was cut by 5 bases and J by 1 base, with 12 bases left in between. Germline CDR1 SGHAT, CDR2 FQNNGV. The CDR3: CASSPRSRSYNEQFF. In nucleotides, the CDR3 is TGTGCCAGCAGCCCAAGAAGTAGGTCCTACAATGAGCAGTTCTTC.

Only a few counts were recorded for this clonotype. The chain recombines TRBV5-1 with TRBJ2-2, with D maybe TRBD1 (5 bases). This CDR3 spans 14 amino acids. Germline V gene data show CDR1 as SGHRS and CDR2 as YFSETQ. The V end lost 4 bases, the J end lost 4 bases, and 11 bases lay between the germline ends. The CDR3 region has the DNA TGCGCCAGCAGCATGTTTAGGGGCACCGGGGAGCTGTTTTTT. Residues: CASSMFRGTGELFF.

The chain links TRBV20-1 to TRBJ1-1; D gene uncertain. This CDR3 has 11 amino acids. Per germline, CDR1 DFQATT and CDR2 SNEGSKA (reference sequence). Written as DNA, the CDR3 is TGCACCGTGGGAAGTAGCACTGAAGCTTTCTTT. It specifies CTVGSSTEAFF.

This clonotype was seen a handful of times. The chain combines TRBV27 with TRBJ2-3; 9 bases are a match to TRBD2. The CDR3 covers 19 residues. Germline CDR1 MNHEY, CDR2 SMNVEV (reference sequence). V shed 5 bases, J shed 4 bases, and the junction held 19 bases outside the gene matches. CDR3 sequence (DNA): TGTGCCAGCAGTCCAACACCAGACCAAGCGGGAGGAGGGGCAGATACGCAGTATTTT. It yields the protein CASSPTPDQAGGGADTQYF.

This clonotype was found a few times. V gene TRBV27 combines with J gene TRBJ1-5; D might be TRBD1 (5 bases). CDR1 and CDR2 (germline): MNHEY, SMNVEV (reference sequence). The CDR3 covers 18 residues. The V and J ends lost 5 bases and 1 base respectively, with 21 bases between them. The CDR3 sequence is CASSLSAGARGSNQPQHF. CDR3 bases: TGTGCCAGCAGTCTCTCCGCGGGAGCTAGGGGAAGCAATCAGCCCCAGCATTTT.

This clonotype has only one observation. The V gene is TRBV29-1, the J gene TRBJ1-1; a possible D gene is TRBD1 (6 bases). CDR3 length: 13 amino acids. Trimming pared 7 bases from V and 6 bases from J, leaving 18 bases between. The germline gives CDR1 SQVTM, CDR2 ANQGSEA. CDR3 amino acids: CSAATRAGAEAFF. DNA of the CDR3: TGCAGCGCCGCTACCCGGGCAGGGGCTGAAGCTTTCTTT.

The gene calls are TRBV7-9 and TRBJ2-2; 8 bases align to TRBD2. Germline assignment: CDR1 SEHNR and CDR2 FQNEAQ (reference sequence). The CDR3 extends over 17 amino acids. V lost 5 bases, J lost 1 base, and 9 bases stayed unmatched. CDR3 coding DNA: TGTGCCAGCAGCGGAGAGGGACTAGGCTGGAACACCGGGGAGCTGTTTTTT. Its protein is CASSGEGLGWNTGELFF.

The chain combines TRBV28 with TRBJ2-2; perhaps TRBD1 as D (5 bases). The CDR3 spans 14 residues. Germline loops: CDR1 MDHEN, CDR2 SYDVKM. Trimming took off 7 bases at V and 2 bases at J, with 11 bases between the two ends. DNA of the CDR3: TGTGCCAGCACCTCGACAGTTAACACCGGGGAGCTGTTTTTT. It translates to CASTSTVNTGELFF.

The V gene is TRBV6-5, the J gene TRBJ2-7; 7 positions match TRBD1. This CDR3 has 15 amino acids. CDR1 is MNHEY, CDR2 SVGAGI, per germline. Trimming took 6 bases from V and 1 from J; bases not matched to a gene: 9. The CDR3 reads CASSIDRVRSYEQYF. As DNA, the CDR3 is TGTGCCAGCAGCATAGACAGGGTTCGTTCCTACGAGCAGTACTTC.

This clonotype was recorded a few times. This chain uses TRBV21-1 with TRBJ1-2; the table's D call TRBD1 went unverified against the DNA. TRBV21-1 is termed a pseudogene. This CDR3 is 14 amino acids long. Here the CDR3 reads CASSLGQGLYGYTF. As DNA, the CDR3 is TGTGCCAGCAGCCTGGGACAGGGGTTGTATGGCTACACCTTC.

This clonotype has only a few counts. The rearrangement joins TRBV20-1 to TRBJ1-6; no clear D. CDR1 is DFQATT and CDR2 is SNEGSKA in the germline V gene (reference sequence). This CDR3 is 12 amino acids long. V lost 7 bases and J 5 bases, leaving 9 bases between the germline ends. CDR3 sequence (DNA): TGCAGTGTTTGGCAAAATAATTCACCCCTCCACTTT. Translated: CSVWQNNSPLHF.

The table lists this clonotype with a few counts. The chain is built from TRBV2 and TRBJ2-2, with D perhaps being TRBD1 or TRBD2 (5 bases each). Germline CDR1 reads SNHLY; CDR2 reads FYNNEI. V lost 2 bases to trimming and J lost 4 bases, with 11 bases between them. The length of the CDR3 is 15 residues. The CDR3: CASSETRTSTGELFF. CDR3 DNA sequence: TGTGCCAGCAGTGAAACTAGGACAAGCACCGGGGAGCTGTTTTTT.

This clonotype was recorded a few times. The chain carries TRBV7-3 and TRBJ2-3; 7 bases match TRBD2. The germline CDR1 and CDR2 sequences are SGHTA and FQGTGA. This CDR3 comprises 14 residues. Trimming cost V 5 bases and J 2 bases; bases outside gene matches: 4. Here the CDR3 reads CASSPGTNTDTQYF. CDR3 coding DNA: TGTGCCAGCAGCCCCGGGACTAACACAGATACGCAGTATTTT.

Ten or more counts support this clonotype. The rearrangement links TRBV20-1 to TRBJ2-3; the match to TRBD2 covers 8 bases. The CDR3 runs to 17 residues. From germline, CDR1 is DFQATT and CDR2 SNEGSKA (reference sequence). Trimming cost V 5 bases and J 0 bases; bases outside gene matches: 13. Here the CDR3 reads CSAAHASGRGSTDTQYF. CDR3 in DNA: TGCAGTGCTGCCCACGCGAGCGGGAGAGGGAGCACAGATACGCAGTATTTT.

This clonotype showed up just a few times. The rearrangement joins TRBV18 to TRBJ2-4; D gene ambiguous. With 0 bases removed from V and 0 bases from J, the gap between germline ends came to 6 bases. The CDR3 runs 15 residues. Germline lookup yields CDR1 KGHSH and CDR2 LQKENI. For the CDR3, the DNA is TGTGCCAGCTCACCACCATCCGGAGCCAAAAACATTCAGTACTTC. It codes for CASSPPSGAKNIQYF.

This chain uses TRBV28 with TRBJ2-7; the D is unclear. V was trimmed by 4 bases and J by 2 bases, leaving 21 bases between them. Germline values: CDR1 MDHEN, CDR2 SYDVKM. This CDR3 comprises 17 residues. CDR3 region: CASSSASFETNPYEQYF. DNA of the CDR3: TGTGCCAGCAGTTCAGCGTCATTCGAGACCAACCCCTACGAGCAGTACTTC.

This clonotype has just a few counts. The rearrangement links TRBV20-1 to TRBJ2-7, with 12 nucleotides matching TRBD2. Trimming at V came to 5 bases and at J to 5 bases, leaving 4 bases not matched to a gene. CDR1 and CDR2 from the germline V gene are DFQATT and SNEGSKA (reference sequence). The CDR3 has 13 amino acids. In nucleotides, the CDR3 is TGCAGTGCTTCACGGACTAGCGGGAACGAGCAGTACTTC. It encodes CSASRTSGNEQYF.

There are many counts of this clonotype. The CDR3 spells CASSQEGYGYTF. Here the CDR3 DNA reads TGTGCCAGCAGTCAGGAAGGCTATGGCTACACCTTC. The chain links TRBV28 to TRBJ1-2, with D unclear. V lost 5 bases and J 4 bases, leaving 8 bases between the germline ends. The CDR3 is made up of 12 amino acids. In germline, CDR1 is MDHEN, CDR2 SYDVKM.